This section outlines one T cell receptor beta chain sequence together with its context. The specificity of this receptor is unknown. The input lacks base qualities; no much larger clone sits a single base away. These data are taken from a study of control samples from healthy donors and cancer patients (dated by TCRdb to 2020 to 2021). Libraries were built with the immunoSEQ multiplex PCR assay. Sourced from immuneACCESS, this table was stored by TCRdb with only in-frame sequences that have V and J called. A share of the clones is absent; for the studies checked, an unresolved V gene accounts for under half, and the remainder has no known explanation. Counted in this sample were 20,000 or so clones; 88% of them appeared once. Of the sample, about 9% is held by the ten largest clones. V loses 5 bases, J loses 4 bases, and the germline ends lie 9 bases apart. CDR1 MNHEY and CDR2 SMNVEV are derived from the germline V gene (reference sequence). Inclusive of the bounding cysteine and phenylalanine, the CDR3 is 13 residues long. Just the 39-base CDR3 DNA is kept, in frame starting at base 1.

Sequenced: PBMCs. This receptor was taken from a woman aged 55-69 years with head and neck cancer. The chain employs TRBV27 and TRBJ1-5; D gene: possibly TRBD1, on 5 matching bases. The CDR3 loop reads CASSGRGNQPQHF. The nucleotide sequence is TGTGCCAGCAGTGGACGGGGGAATCAGCCCCAGCATTTT.